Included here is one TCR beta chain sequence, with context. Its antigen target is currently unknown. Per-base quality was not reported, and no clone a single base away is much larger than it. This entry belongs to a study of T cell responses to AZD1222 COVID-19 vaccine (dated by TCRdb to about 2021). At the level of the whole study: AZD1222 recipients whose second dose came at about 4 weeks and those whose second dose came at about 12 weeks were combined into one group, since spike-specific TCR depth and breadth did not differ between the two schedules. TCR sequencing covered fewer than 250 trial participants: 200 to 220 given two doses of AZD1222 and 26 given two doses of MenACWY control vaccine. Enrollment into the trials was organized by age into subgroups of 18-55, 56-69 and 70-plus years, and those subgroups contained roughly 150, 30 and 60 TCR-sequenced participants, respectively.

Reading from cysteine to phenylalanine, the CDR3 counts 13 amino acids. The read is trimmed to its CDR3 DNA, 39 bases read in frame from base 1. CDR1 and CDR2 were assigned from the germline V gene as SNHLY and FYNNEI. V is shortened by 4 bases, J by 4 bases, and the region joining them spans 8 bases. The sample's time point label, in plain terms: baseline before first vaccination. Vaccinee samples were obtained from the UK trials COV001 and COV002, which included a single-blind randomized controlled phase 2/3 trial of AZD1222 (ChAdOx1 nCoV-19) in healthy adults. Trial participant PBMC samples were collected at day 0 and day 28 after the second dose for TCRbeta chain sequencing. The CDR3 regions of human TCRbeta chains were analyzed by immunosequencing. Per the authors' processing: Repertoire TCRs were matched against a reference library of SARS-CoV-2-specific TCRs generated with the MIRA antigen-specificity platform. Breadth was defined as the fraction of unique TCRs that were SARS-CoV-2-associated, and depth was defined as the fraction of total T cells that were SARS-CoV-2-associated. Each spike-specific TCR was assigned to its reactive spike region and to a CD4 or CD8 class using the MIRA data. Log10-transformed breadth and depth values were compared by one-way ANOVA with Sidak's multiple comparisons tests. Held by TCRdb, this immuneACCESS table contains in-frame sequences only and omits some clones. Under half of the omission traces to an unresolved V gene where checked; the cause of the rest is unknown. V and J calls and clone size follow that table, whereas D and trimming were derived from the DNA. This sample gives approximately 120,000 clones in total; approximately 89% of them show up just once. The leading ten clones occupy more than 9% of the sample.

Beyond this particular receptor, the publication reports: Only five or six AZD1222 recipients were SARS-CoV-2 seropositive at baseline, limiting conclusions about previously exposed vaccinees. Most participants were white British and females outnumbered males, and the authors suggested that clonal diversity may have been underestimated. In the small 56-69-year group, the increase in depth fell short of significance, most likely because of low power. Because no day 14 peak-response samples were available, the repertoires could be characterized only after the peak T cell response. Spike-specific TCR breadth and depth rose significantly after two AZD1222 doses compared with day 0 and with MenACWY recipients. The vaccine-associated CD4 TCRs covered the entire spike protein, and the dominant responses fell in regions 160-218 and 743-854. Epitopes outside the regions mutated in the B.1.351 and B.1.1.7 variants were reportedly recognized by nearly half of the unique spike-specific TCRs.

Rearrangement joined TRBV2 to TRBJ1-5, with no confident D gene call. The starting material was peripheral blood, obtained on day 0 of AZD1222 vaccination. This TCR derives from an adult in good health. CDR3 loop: CASSAMENQPQHF. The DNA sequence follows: TGTGCCAGCAGTGCAATGGAAAATCAGCCCCAGCATTTT.